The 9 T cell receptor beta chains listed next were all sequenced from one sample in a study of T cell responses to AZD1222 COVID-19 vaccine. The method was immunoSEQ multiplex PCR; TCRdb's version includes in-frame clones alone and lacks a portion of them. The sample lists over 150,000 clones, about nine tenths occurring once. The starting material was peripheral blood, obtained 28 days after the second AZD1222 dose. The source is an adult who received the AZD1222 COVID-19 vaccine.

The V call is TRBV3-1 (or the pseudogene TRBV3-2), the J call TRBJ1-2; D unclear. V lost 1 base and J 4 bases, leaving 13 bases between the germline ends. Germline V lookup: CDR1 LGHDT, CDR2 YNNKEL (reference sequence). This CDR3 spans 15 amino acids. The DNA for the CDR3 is TGTGCCAGCAGCCAAGGGTACAGTTTTAGCTATGGCTACACCTTC. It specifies CASSQGYSFSYGYTF.

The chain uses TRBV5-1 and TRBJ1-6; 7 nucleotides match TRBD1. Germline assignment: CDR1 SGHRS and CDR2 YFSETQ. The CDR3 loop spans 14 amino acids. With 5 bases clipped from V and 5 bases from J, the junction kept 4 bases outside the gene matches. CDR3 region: CASRGTANNSPLHF. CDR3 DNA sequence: TGCGCCAGCAGAGGGACAGCCAATAATTCACCCCTCCACTTT.

CDR3 residues: CASSEAAVRFSYEQYF. The DNA for the CDR3 is TGTGCCAGCAGTGAAGCCGCTGTCCGGTTCTCCTACGAGCAGTACTTC. The V gene is TRBV2, the J gene TRBJ2-7; D remains unclear. The CDR3 consists of 16 residues. Between the trimmed V and J ends, which lost 0 bases and 0 bases, there was a span of 12 bases. The germline V gene encodes CDR1 SNHLY and CDR2 FYNNEI.

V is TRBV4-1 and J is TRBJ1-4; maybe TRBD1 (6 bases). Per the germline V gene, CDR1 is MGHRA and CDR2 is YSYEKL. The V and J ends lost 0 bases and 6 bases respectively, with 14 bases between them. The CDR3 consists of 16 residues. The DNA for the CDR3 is TGCGCCAGCAGCCAAGATCGGGGCCGGGGGCATGAAAAACTGTTTTTT. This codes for CASSQDRGRGHEKLFF.

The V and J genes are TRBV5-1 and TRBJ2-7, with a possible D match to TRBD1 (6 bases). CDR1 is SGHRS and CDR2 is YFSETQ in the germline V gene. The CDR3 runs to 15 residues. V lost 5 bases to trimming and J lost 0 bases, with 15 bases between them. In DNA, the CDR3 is TGCGCCAGCAGACTCGCTCAGGGGATCTCCTACGAGCAGTACTTC. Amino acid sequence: CASRLAQGISYEQYF.

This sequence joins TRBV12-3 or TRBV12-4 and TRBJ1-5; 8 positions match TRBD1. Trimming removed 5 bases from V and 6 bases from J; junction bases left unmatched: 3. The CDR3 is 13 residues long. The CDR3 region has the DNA TGTGCCAGCAGTCCAGGGGGCGGTCAGCCCCAGCATTTT. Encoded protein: CASSPGGGQPQHF.

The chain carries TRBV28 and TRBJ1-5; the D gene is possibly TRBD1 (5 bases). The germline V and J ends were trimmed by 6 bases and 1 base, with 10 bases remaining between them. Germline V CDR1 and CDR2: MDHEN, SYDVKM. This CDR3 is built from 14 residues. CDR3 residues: CASRGGSSNQPQHF. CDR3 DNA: TGTGCCAGCAGGGGGGGTTCGAGCAATCAGCCCCAGCATTTT.

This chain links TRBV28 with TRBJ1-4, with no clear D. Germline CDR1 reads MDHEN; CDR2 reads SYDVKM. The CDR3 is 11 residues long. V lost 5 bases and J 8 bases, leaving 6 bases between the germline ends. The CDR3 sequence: CASSHQEKLFF. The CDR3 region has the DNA TGTGCCAGCAGTCACCAAGAAAAACTGTTTTTT.

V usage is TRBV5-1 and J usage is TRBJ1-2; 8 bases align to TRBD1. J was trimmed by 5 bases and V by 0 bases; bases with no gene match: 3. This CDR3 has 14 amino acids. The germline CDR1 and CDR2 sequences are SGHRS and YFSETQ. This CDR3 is CASSLGGTGYGYTF. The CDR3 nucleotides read TGCGCCAGCAGCTTGGGGGGGACAGGTTATGGCTACACCTTC.